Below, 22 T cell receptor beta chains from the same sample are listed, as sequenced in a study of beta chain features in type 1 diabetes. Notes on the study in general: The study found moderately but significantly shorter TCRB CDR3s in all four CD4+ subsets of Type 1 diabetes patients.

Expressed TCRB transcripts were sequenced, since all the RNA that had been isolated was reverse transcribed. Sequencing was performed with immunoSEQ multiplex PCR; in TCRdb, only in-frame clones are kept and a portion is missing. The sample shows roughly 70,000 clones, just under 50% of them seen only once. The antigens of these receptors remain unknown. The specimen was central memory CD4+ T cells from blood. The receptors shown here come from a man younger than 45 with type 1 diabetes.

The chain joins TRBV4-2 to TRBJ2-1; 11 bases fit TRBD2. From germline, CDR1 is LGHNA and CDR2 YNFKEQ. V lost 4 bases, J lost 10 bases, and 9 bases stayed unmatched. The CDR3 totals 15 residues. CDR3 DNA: TGTGCCAGCAGCCTGGGACTAGCGGTACACGGGGAGCAGTTCTTC. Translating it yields CASSLGLAVHGEQFF.

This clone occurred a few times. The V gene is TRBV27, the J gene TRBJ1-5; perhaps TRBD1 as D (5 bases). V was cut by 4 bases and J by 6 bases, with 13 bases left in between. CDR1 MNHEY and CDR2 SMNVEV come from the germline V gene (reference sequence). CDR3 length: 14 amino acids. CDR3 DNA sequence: TGTGCCAGCAGTTCCAGGCGGGGGGGTCAGCCCCAGCATTTT. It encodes CASSSRRGGQPQHF.

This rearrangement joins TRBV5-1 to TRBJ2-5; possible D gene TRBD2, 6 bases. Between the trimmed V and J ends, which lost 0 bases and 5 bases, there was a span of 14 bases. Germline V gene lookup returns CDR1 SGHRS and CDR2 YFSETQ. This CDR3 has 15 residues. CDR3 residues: CASSLGSRLGETQYF. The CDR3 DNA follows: TGCGCCAGCAGCTTGGGATCAAGACTAGGGGAGACCCAGTACTTC.

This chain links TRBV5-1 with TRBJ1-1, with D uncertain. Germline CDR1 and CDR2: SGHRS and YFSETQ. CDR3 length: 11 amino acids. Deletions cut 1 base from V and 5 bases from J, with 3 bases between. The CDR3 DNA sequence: TGCGCCAGCAGCTTGCAGACTGAAGCTTTCTTT. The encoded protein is CASSLQTEAFF.

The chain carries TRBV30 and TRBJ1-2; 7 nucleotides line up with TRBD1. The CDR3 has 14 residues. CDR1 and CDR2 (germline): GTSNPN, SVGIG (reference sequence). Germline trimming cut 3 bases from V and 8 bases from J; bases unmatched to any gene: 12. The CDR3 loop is CAWSLTGQGGGYTF. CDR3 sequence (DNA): TGTGCCTGGAGCCTGACAGGGCAAGGAGGCGGCTACACCTTC.

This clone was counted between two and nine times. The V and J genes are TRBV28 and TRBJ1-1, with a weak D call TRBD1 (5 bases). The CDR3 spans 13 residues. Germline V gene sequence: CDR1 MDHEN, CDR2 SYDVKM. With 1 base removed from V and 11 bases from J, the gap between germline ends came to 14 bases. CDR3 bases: TGTGCCAGCAGTTTATCATGGGGCCGGGGGGCTTTCTTT. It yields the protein CASSLSWGRGAFF. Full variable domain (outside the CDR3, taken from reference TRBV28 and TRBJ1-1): DVKVTQSSRYLVKRTGEKVFLECVQDMDHENMFWYRQDPGLGLRLIYFSYDVKMKEKGDIPEGYSVSREKKERFSLILESASTNQTSMYLCASSLSWGRGAFFGQGTRLTVV.

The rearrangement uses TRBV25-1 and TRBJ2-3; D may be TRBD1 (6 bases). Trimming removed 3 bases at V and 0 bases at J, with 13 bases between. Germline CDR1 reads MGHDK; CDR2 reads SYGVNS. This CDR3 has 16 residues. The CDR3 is CASSDRKTGSTDTQYF. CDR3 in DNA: TGTGCCAGCAGTGATCGGAAGACAGGAAGCACAGATACGCAGTATTTT. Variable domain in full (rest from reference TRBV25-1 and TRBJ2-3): EADIYQTPRYLVIGTGKKITLECSQTMGHDKMYWYQQDPGMELHLIHYSYGVNSTEKGDLSSESTVSRIRTEHFPLTLESARPSHTSQYLCASSDRKTGSTDTQYFGPGTRLTVL.

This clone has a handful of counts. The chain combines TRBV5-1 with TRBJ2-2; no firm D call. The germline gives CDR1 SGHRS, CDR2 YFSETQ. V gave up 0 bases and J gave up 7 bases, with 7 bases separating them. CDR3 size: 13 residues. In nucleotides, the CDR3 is TGCGCCAGCAGCTTGGGGTCCGGCGGGGAGCTGTTTTTT. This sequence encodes CASSLGSGGELFF.

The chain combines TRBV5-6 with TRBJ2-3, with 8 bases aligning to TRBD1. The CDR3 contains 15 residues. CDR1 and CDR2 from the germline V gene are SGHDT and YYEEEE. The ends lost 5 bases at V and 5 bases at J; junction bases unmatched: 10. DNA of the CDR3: TGTGCCAGCAGTCAAGAACAGGGGGTGTTAGATACGCAGTATTTT. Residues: CASSQEQGVLDTQYF.

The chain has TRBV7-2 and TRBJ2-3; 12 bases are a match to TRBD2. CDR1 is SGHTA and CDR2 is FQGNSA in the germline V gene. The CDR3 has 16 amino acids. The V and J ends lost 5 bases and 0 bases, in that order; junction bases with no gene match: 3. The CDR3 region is CASSQGTSGSTDTQYF. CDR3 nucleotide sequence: TGTGCCAGCAGCCAAGGGACTAGCGGGAGCACAGATACGCAGTATTTT.

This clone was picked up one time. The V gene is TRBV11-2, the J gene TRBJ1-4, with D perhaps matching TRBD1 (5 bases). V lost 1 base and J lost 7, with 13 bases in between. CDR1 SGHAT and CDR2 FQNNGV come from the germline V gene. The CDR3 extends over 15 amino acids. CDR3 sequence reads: CASSLGGRPPEKLFF. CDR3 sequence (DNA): TGTGCCAGCAGCTTAGGGGGCAGGCCACCTGAAAAACTGTTTTTT.

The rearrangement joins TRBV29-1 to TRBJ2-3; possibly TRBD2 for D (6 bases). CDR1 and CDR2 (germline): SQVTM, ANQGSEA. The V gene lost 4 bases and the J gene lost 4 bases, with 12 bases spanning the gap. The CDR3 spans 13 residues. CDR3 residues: CSVGGDPADTQYF. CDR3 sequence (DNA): TGCAGCGTTGGGGGGGATCCCGCAGATACGCAGTATTTT.

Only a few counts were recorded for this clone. The CDR3 region is CASSDDRVVETQYF. In nucleotides, the CDR3 is TGTGCCAGCAGCGATGACAGGGTCGTAGAGACCCAGTACTTC. The genes are TRBV7-9 and TRBJ2-5; TRBD1 matches at 7 bases. Germline CDR1 and CDR2: SEHNR and FQNEAQ (reference sequence). This CDR3 contains 14 residues. V lost 5 bases and J lost 4; bases outside the gene matches: 7.

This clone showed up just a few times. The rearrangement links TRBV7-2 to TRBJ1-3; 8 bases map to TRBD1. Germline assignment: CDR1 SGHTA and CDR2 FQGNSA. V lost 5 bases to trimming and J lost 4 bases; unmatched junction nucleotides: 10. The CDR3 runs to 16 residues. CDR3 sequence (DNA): TGTGCCAGCAGCGCTAGGACAGGGAGTGACGGAAACACCATATATTTT. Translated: CASSARTGSDGNTIYF.

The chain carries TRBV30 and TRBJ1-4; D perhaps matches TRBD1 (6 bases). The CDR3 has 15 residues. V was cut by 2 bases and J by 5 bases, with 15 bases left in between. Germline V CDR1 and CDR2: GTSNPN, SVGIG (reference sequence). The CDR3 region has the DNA TGTGCCTGGAGTACGTTAGGGACACCGAATGAAAAACTGTTTTTT. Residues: CAWSTLGTPNEKLFF.

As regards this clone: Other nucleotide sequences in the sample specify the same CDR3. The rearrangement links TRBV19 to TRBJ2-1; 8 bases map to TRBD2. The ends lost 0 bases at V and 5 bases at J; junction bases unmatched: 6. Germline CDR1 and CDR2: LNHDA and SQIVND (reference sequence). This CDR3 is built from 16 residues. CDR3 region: CASSIDSGAGDNEQFF. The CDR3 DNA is TGTGCCAGTAGTATAGATAGCGGGGCCGGGGACAATGAGCAGTTCTTC.

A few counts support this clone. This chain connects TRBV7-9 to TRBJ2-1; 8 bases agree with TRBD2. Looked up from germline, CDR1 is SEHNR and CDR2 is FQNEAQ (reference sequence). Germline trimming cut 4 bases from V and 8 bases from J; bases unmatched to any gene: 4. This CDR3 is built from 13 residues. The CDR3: CASSSPGGDEQFF. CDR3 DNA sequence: TGTGCCAGCAGCTCCCCGGGAGGGGATGAGCAGTTCTTC.

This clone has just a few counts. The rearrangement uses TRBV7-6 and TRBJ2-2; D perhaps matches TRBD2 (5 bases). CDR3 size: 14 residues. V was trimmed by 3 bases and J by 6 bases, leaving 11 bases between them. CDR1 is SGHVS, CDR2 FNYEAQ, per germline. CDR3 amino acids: CASSFGEIAGELFF. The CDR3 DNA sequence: TGTGCCAGCAGCTTCGGGGAGATCGCCGGGGAGCTGTTTTTT.

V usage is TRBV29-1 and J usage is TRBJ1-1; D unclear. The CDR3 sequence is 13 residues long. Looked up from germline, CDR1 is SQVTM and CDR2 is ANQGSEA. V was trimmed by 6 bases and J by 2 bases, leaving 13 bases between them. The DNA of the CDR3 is TGCAGCGTCGCCATCTCAGGAAACACTGAAGCTTTCTTT. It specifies CSVAISGNTEAFF.

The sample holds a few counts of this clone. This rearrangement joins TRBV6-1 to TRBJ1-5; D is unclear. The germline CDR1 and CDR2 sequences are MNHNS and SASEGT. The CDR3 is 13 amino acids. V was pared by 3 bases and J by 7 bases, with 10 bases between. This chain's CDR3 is CASSEVRRQPQHF. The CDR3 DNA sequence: TGTGCCAGCAGTGAGGTCAGAAGACAGCCCCAGCATTTT.

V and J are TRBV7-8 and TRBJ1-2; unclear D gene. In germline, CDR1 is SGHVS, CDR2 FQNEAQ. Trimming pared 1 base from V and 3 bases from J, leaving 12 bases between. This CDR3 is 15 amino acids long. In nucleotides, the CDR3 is TGTGCCAGCAGCTTAGGAGAGGGAAGTTACTATGGCTACACCTTC. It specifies CASSLGEGSYYGYTF.

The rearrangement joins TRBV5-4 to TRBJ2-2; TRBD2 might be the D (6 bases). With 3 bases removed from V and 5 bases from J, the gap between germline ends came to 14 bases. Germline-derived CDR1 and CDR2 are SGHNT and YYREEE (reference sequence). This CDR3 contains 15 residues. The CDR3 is CASSSGVQRTGELFF. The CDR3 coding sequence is TGTGCCAGCAGCTCGGGAGTTCAAAGGACCGGGGAGCTGTTTTTT.